This T cell receptor (beta chain) was sequenced in a study of cytomegalovirus exposure and HLA in healthy donors (dated by TCRdb to between 2016 and 2019). Context from the whole study: According to a later analysis, the 120 or so validation repertoires were produced on the same platform as the approximately 620 repertoires of the first cohort. The study aimed to test whether signatures of past pathogen exposure could be identified by cataloging public T cell receptors. A separate validation cohort of roughly 110 different subjects was used in addition to the 666-subject first cohort. To predict cytomegalovirus infection status, the study brought together high-throughput TCR immunosequencing, statistical association of individual TCRs with disease status, and machine learning.

Broad study findings and their caveats: Cytomegalovirus status was reported to be diagnosed by the classifier with high specificity and sensitivity in both the original and validation cohorts. All 120 or so repertoires were used to score co-occurrence in the validation cohort in a later analysis, because that analysis had no HLA typing for the cohort. A later analysis found that TCRs clustered in the first cohort also tended to co-occur in the approximately 120 validation repertoires, with approximately 94% of cluster scores above 0. According to the authors, the approach could potentially be generalized to other disease states and immunological phenotypes. Most TCR sequences were seen in very few donors, while some public TCRs were found in many individuals. A total of around 150 TCR beta chains were listed by the study as associated with cytomegalovirus. In vitro tests confirmed that a few of the cytomegalovirus-associated TCR beta chains recognize cytomegalovirus antigens.

Donors formed part of the validation cohort, which comprised 120 subjects and was distinct from the first cohort of 670 or so subjects. Libraries were prepared through the immunoSEQ multiplex PCR assay. Turning to the authors' computational methods: A statistical classification framework was developed to diagnose cytomegalovirus status using the catalog of TCR beta chain sequences. What TCRdb holds here is the immuneACCESS table cut down to in-frame rearrangements. Part of the clones is not present; checked against another copy, under half of the missing clones reflect an unresolved V gene, and the others are unexplained. The V and J calls and clone size come from that table; D and trimming were worked out from the DNA. Present in this sample are roughly 310,000 clones, nearly 90% of which were seen just once. The top ten hold approximately 0.96% of the sample. Concerning this clone: No cognate antigen has been identified for it. No much larger clone exists at a distance of one base, and base qualities are not known.

Looking up the germline V gene (reference sequence) yields CDR1 SEHNR and CDR2 FQNEAQ. From the cysteine up to the phenylalanine, the CDR3 has a length of 12 residues. The retained sequence is limited to the CDR3, 36 bases, with the frame set at the first base. The junction carries 9 bases between V and J, which are trimmed by 5 bases and 5 bases respectively. Rearrangement joined TRBV7-9 to TRBJ2-5, and the D gene may be TRBD2, 5 bases matching. The receptor was isolated from a man aged 25 to 40 in good health and CMV-seronegative. Sequencing was done on a sample of PBMCs. At the DNA level, the sequence is TGTGCCAGCAGCCCTAGGAGGGAGACCCAGTACTTC. Its translation reads: CASSPRRETQYF.